This T cell receptor (beta chain) was identified during a study of T cells after yellow fever vaccination. Across the whole study: Fractions with few cells were prepared using SMART-Seq v4 Ultra Low Input.

This clonotype was seen ten or more times. Germline CDR1 and CDR2: SEHNR and FQNEAQ (reference sequence). CDR3 length: 15 residues. Trimming removed 4 bases from V and 4 bases from J, with 14 bases in between. TCRdb called the 5' RACE reads again in MiXCR, with one record for every CDR3 protein. This table holds about 320,000 distinct CDR3 sequences, 3.5% to 4.5% found once. The sequence was obtained from a man between 18 and 29 years old who received the YFV17D yellow fever vaccine. The sequencing used PBMCs, collected 15 days after the yellow fever booster vaccination. The chain links TRBV7-9 to TRBJ2-1; maybe TRBD2 (5 bases). CDR3 DNA: TGTGCCAGCAGCTCCGAGCGGAGACCTTACAATGAGCAGTTCTTC. Translation gives CASSSERRPYNEQFF.